A single T cell receptor (beta chain) is shown here with its context. The antigen is undetermined. As the CDR3 is not closed by the conserved phenylalanine or tryptophan, this likely results from a read error. Germline loops: CDR1 SQVTM, CDR2 ANQGSEA. This CDR3 has 13 amino acids. Trimming left V 4 bases short and J 7 bases short, with 16 bases between. The record originates from a study of T-cell reconstitution after alpha-beta-depleted transplantation in children. TCRbeta library preparation incorporated unique molecular identifiers. Via MiXCR, TCRdb re-called the PCR reads, giving one row per CDR3 protein. The profile covers around 490,000 distinct CDR3 sequences, with approximately 10% appearing a single time and about 15% taken by the ten largest. Regarding the study as a whole: It was newly produced T cells that mostly accounted for T-cell counts and diversity one year after transplant. Reportedly, alpha-beta T cells present about two months post-transplant originated from several hundred expanded clones of graft origin. Surviving recipient T cells and intrathymic progenitors accounted for some patients' high TCRbeta diversity at day 60.

Sequences were derived from PBMCs, mostly from graft donor cells, sampled 180 days after TCRalphabeta/CD19-depleted stem cell transplant. The TCR comes from a female patient aged 2 to 10 who had a stem cell transplant for aplastic anemia, so the T cells may come from the graft donor. The chain carries TRBV29-1 and TRBJ1-2; possible D gene TRBD1, 6 bases. CDR3 amino acids: CSVGPSGASGYTL. CDR3 in DNA: TGCAGCGTTGGCCCCTCAGGGGCCAGTGGCTACACCTTG.